This T cell receptor (beta chain) was captured by sequencing in a study of blood T cell repertoires in COVID-19. Study-wide background: COVID-19 samples, acute and convalescent, were from the United States, Italy and Spain.

Unmatched junction bases numbered 8, after V lost 6 bases and J lost 8 bases. The length of the CDR3 is 14 residues. CDR1 and CDR2 (germline): SNHLY, FYNNEI. Libraries were prepared by immunoSEQ multiplex PCR; TCRdb keeps only in-frame clonotypes and omits some of them. This sample has about 200,000 clones, with 80% to 90% found just once. The sample comprised peripheral blood. The receptor's source is a man aged 55 to 70 with acute or convalescent COVID-19. The chain recombines TRBV2 with TRBJ1-4, with 8 bases fitting TRBD1. CDR3 protein: CASSATGVVEKLFF. The CDR3 coding sequence is TGTGCCAGCAGCGCGACAGGGGTCGTCGAAAAACTGTTTTTT.